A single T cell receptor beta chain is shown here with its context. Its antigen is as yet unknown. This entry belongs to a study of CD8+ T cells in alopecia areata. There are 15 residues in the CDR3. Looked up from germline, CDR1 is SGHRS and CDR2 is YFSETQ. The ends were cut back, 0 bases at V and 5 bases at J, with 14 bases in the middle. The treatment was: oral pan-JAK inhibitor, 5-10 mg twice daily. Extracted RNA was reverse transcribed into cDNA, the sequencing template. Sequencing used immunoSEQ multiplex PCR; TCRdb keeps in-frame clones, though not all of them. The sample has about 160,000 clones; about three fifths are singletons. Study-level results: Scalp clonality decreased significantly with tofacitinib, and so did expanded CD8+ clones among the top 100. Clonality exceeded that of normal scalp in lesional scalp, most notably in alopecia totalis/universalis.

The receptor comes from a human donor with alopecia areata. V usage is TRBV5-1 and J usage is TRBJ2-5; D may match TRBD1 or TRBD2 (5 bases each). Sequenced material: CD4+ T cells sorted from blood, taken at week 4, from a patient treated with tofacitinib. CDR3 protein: CASSLEGPRWETQYF. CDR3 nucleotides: TGCGCCAGCAGCTTGGAGGGACCCAGGTGGGAGACCCAGTACTTC.